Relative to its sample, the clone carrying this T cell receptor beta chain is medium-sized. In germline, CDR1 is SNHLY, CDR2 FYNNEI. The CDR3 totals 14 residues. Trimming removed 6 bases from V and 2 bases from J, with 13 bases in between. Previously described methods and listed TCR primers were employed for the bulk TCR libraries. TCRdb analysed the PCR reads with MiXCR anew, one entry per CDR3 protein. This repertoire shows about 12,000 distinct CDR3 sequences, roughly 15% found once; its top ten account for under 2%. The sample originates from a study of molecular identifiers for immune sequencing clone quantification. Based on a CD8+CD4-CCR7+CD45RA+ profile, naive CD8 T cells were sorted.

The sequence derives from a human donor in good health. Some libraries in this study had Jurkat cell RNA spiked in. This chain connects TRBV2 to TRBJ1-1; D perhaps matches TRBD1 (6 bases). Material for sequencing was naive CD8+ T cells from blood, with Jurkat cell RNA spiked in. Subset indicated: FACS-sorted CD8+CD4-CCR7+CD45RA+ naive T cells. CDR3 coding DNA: TGTGCCAGCAGGCGACAACAGGGAAACACTGAAGCTTTCTTT. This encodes CASRRQQGNTEAFF.